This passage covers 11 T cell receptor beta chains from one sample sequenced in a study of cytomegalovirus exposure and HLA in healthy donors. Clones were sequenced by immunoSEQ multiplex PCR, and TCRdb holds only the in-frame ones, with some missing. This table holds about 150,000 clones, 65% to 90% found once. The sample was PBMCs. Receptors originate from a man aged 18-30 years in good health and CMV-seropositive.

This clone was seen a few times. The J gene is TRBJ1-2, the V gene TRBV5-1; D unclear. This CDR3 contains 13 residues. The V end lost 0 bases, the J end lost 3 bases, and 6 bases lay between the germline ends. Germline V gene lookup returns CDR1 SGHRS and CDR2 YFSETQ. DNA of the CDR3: TGCGCCAGCAGCTTGGGAGGGTACTATGGCTACACCTTC. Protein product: CASSLGGYYGYTF.

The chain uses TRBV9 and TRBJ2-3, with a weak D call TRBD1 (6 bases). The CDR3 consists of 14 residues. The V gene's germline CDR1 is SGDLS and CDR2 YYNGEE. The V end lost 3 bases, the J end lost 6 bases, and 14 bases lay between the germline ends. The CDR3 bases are TGTGCCAGCAGCGCCTCAGGGGTCTCGGATACGCAGTATTTT. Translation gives CASSASGVSDTQYF. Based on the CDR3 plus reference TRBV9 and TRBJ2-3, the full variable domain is DSGVTQTPKHLITATGQRVTLRCSPRSGDLSVYWYQQSLDQGLQFLIQYYNGEERAKGNILERFSAQQFPDLHSELNLSSLELGDSALYFCASSASGVSDTQYFGPGTRLTVL.

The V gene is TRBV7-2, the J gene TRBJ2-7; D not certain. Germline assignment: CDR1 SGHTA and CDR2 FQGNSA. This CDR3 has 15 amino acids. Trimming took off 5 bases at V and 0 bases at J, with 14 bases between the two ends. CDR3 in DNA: TGTGCCAGCAGCCCCGCGGTCATGACCTCCTACGAGCAGTACTTC. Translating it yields CASSPAVMTSYEQYF.

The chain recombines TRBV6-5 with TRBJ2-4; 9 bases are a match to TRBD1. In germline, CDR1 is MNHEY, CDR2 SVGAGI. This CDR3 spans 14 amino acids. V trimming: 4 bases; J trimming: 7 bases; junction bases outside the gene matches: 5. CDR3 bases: TGTGCCAGCAGTTGGGACAGGGAAGGGAACATTCAGTACTTC. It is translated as CASSWDREGNIQYF.

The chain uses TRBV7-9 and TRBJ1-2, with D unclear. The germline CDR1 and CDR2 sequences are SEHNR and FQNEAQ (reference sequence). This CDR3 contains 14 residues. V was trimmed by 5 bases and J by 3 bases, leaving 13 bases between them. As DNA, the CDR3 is TGTGCCAGCAGCCTTCCGGAGAAGGACTATGGCTACACCTTC. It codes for CASSLPEKDYGYTF.

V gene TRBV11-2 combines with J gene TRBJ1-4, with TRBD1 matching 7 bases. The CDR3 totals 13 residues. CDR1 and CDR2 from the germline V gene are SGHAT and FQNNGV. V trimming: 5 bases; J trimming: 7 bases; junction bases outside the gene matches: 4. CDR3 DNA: TGTGCCAGCAGCCCGGACAGGCCTGAAAAACTGTTTTTT. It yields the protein CASSPDRPEKLFF.

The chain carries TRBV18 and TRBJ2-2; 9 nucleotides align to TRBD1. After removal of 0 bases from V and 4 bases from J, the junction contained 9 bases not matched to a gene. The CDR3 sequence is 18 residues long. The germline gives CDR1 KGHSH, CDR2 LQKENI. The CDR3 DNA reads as TGTGCCAGCTCACCACCATGGGACAGGGCCTCGGGCACCGGGGAGCTGTTTTTT. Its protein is CASSPPWDRASGTGELFF.

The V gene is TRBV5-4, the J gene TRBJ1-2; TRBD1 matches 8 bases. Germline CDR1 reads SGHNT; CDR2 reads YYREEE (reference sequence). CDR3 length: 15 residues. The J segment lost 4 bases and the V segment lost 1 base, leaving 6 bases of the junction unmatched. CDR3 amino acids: CASSLRAGGGYGYTF. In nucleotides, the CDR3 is TGTGCCAGCAGCTTGAGGGCAGGGGGCGGCTATGGCTACACCTTC.

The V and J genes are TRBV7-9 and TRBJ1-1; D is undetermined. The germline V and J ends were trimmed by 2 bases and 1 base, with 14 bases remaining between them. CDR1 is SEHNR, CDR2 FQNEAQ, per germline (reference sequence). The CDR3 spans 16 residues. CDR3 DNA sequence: TGTGCCAGCAGCTTACACCCCGGGATGTCGAACACTGAAGCTTTCTTT. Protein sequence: CASSLHPGMSNTEAFF.

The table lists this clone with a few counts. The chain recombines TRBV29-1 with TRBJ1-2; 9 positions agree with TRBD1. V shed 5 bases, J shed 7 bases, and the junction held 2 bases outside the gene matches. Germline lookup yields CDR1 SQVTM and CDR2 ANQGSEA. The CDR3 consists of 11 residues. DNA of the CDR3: TGCAGCGTTACAGGGGGCTCTGGCTACACCTTC. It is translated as CSVTGGSGYTF.

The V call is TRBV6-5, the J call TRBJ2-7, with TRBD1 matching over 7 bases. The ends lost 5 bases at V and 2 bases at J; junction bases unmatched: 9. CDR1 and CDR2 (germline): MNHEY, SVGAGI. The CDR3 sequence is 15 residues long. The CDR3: CASSPPGQGAYEQYF. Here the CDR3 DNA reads TGTGCCAGCAGTCCCCCCGGGCAGGGGGCCTACGAGCAGTACTTC.